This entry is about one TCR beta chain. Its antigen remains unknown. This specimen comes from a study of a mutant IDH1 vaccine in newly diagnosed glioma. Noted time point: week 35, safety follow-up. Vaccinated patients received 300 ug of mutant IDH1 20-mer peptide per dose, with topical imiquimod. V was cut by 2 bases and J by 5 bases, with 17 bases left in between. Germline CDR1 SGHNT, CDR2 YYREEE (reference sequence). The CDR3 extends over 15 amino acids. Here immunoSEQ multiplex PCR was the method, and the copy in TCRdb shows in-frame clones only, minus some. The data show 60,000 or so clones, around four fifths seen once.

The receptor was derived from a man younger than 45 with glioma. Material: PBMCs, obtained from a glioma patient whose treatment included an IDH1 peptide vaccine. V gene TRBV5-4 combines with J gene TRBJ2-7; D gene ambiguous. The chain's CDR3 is CASSFFKEIFHEQYF. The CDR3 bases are TGTGCCAGCAGCTTTTTTAAAGAAATCTTCCACGAGCAGTACTTC.